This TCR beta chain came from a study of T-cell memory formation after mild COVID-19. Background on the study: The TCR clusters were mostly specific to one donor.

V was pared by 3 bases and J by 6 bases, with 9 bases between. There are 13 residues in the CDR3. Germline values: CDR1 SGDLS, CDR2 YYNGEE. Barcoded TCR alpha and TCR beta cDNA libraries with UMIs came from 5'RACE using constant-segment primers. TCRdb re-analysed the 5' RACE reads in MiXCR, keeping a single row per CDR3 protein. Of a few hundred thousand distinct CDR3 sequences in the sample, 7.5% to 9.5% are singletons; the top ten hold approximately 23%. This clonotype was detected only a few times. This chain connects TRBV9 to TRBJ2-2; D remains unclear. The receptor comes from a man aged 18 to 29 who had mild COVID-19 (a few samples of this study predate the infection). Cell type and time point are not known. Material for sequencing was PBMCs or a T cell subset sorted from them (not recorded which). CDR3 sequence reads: CASSDQVAGELFF. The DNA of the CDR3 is TGTGCCAGCAGCGACCAGGTTGCCGGGGAGCTGTTTTTT. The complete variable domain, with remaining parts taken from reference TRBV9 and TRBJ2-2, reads DSGVTQTPKHLITATGQRVTLRCSPRSGDLSVYWYQQSLDQGLQFLIQYYNGEERAKGNILERFSAQQFPDLHSELNLSSLELGDSALYFCASSDQVAGELFFGEGSRLTVL.